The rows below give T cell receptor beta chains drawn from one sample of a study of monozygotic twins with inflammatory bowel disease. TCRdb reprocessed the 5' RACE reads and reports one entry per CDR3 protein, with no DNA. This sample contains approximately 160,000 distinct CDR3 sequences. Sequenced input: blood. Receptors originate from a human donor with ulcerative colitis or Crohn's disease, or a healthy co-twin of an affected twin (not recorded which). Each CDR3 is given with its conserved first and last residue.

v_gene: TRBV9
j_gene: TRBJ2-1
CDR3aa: CASSVVSSGNNEQFF

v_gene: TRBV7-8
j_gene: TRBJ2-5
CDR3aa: CASIPPLGNGETQYF

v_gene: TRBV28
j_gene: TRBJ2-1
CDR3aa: CASSFLVKNEQFF

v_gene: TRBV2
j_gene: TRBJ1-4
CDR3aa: CASSGKRGFNEKLFF

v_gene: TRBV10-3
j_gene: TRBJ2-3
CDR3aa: CAITRTSSDTQYF

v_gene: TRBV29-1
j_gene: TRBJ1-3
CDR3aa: CSVRPSSGNTIYF

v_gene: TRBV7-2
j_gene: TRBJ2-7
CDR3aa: CASSLGPGPEYEQYF

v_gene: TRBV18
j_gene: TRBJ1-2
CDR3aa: CASSPHSNYGYTF

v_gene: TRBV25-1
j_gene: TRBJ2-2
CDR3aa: CASSGWTSGRADTGELFF

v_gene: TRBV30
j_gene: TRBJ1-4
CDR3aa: CAWSGRNEKLFF

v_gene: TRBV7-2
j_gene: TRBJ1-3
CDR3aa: CASSSRRQSGNTIYF

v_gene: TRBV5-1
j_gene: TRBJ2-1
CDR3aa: CASSFVPERGYNEQFF

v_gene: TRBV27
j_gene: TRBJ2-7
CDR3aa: CASSLLASGGFAQYF

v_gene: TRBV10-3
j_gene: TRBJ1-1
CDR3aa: CAISEPGQGAFF

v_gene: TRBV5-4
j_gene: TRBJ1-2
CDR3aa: CASRGGSDYGYTF

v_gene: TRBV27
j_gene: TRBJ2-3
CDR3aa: CASSQTLTGSTDTQYF

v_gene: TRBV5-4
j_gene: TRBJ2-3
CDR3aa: CASSLVGLAADTQYF

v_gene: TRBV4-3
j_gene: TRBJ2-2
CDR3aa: CASSQTSSGRYTGELFF

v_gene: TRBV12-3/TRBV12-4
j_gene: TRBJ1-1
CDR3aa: CASSHRVGTEAFF

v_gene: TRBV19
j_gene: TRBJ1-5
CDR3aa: CASREIQGAGQPQHF

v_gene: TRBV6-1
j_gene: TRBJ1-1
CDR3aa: CASRRQGTNTEAFF

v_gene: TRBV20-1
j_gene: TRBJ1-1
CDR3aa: CSAETGRGRRAPGTEAFF

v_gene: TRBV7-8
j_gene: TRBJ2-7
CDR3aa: CASSLVEARGYEQYF